The 12 T cell receptor beta chains below all came from one sample that was sequenced in a study of CD8+CD57+ T cells in acquired aplastic anemia. CDR3 and TCR beta VDJ profiling relied on a genomic DNA template. TCRdb re-called the reads with MiXCR, one entry per CDR3 protein. The sample has about 190,000 distinct CDR3 sequences, roughly half seen once. What was sequenced was sorted CD4+, CD8+, or CD8+CD57+ T cells (not recorded which) from PBMCs. The receptors derive from a human donor in good health, serving as a control.

CDR3 bases: TGTGCCACCAGCAGCGGTAGGACTAGCACAGATACGCAGTATTTT. As protein: CATSSGRTSTDTQYF. The rearrangement joins TRBV15 to TRBJ2-3; perhaps TRBD2 as D (5 bases). V was trimmed by 3 bases and J by 0 bases, leaving 10 bases between them. Germline-derived CDR1 and CDR2 are LNHNV and YYDKDF (reference sequence). The CDR3 has 15 amino acids.

V usage is TRBV24-1 and J usage is TRBJ2-7; TRBD1 matches 9 bases. V gave up 7 bases and J gave up 3 bases; unmatched junction bases: 12. There are 16 residues in the CDR3. Germline V lookup: CDR1 KGHDR, CDR2 SFDVKD. The CDR3 region has the DNA TGTGCCACCAGCCTATCCTGGGGACAGGGTGTCTACGAGCAGTACTTC. This sequence encodes CATSLSWGQGVYEQYF.

The chain carries TRBV7-2 and TRBJ1-5; D not certain. This CDR3 contains 11 residues. V lost 3 bases and J lost 11, with 8 bases in between. CDR1 and CDR2 from the germline V gene are SGHTA and FQGNSA. CDR3 nucleotides: TGTGCCAGCAGCTTTCAAGAGACCCAGCATTTT. Residues: CASSFQETQHF. Together with reference TRBV7-2 and TRBJ1-5, the CDR3 gives the full variable domain: GAGVSQSPSNKVTEKGKDVELRCDPISGHTALYWYRQSLGQGLEFLIYFQGNSAPDKSGLPSDRFSAERTGGSVSTLTIQRTQQEDSAVYLCASSFQETQHFGDGTRLSIL.

Ten or more counts support this clonotype. The V call is TRBV4-3, the J call TRBJ1-2, with a weak D call TRBD1 (5 bases). Germline V gene data show CDR1 as LGHNA and CDR2 as YSLEER. The CDR3 has 16 amino acids. V was clipped by 1 base and J by 8 bases, with 20 bases between them. The CDR3 loop is CASSQVDAGNYQGYTF. The CDR3 DNA reads as TGCGCCAGCAGCCAAGTGGATGCAGGGAATTATCAAGGCTACACCTTC.

This clonotype was recorded at least ten times. The genes are TRBV4-3 and TRBJ2-2, with 7 bases lining up with TRBD1. The CDR3 is made up of 17 amino acids. The V gene end was trimmed by 2 bases and the J gene end by 0 bases; junction bases not matched to a gene: 6. Germline V gene lookup returns CDR1 LGHNA and CDR2 YSLEER. The CDR3: CASSQTWDSSNTGELFF. The CDR3 bases are TGCGCCAGCAGCCAAACCTGGGACAGTTCGAACACCGGGGAGCTGTTTTTT.

The gene calls are TRBV25-1 and TRBJ2-7; D possibly corresponds to TRBD2 (7 bases). Germline CDR1 is MGHDK and CDR2 is SYGVNS. CDR3 size: 15 residues. Trimming stripped 6 bases from V and 3 bases from J, with 18 bases between. CDR3 protein: CASRERGGPIYEQYF. In nucleotides, the CDR3 is TGTGCCAGCAGGGAGAGGGGGGGCCCCATCTACGAGCAGTACTTC.

This clonotype was observed a few times. A much larger clone sits a single nucleotide away, making a read error possible. The J gene is TRBJ2-5, the V gene TRBV5-1, with 7 bases lining up with TRBD2. Germline V gene data show CDR1 as SGHRS and CDR2 as YFSETQ. This CDR3 comprises 14 residues. V was clipped by 4 bases and J by 4 bases; unmatched bases: 7. CDR3 bases: TGCGCCAGCAGCCTGGGCGGGGGACGAGAGACCCAGTACTTC. Amino acids: CASSLGGGRETQYF.

The V gene is TRBV27, the J gene TRBJ2-7, with D maybe TRBD1 (6 bases). In germline, CDR1 is MNHEY, CDR2 SMNVEV (reference sequence). Trimming took off 3 bases at V and 7 bases at J, with 22 bases between the two ends. The CDR3 runs 16 residues. The chain's CDR3 is CASSLYSGTWGNEQYF. The CDR3 DNA follows: TGTGCCAGCAGTTTGTATTCCGGGACATGGGGCAATGAGCAGTACTTC.

The chain couples TRBV25-1 to TRBJ1-6; possible D gene TRBD1, 6 bases. CDR1 MGHDK and CDR2 SYGVNS come from the germline V gene. The CDR3 contains 13 residues. The germline V and J ends were trimmed by 7 bases and 7 bases, with 11 bases remaining between them. CDR3 residues: CASTPGANSPLHF. CDR3 sequence (DNA): TGTGCCAGCACCCCGGGGGCGAATTCACCCCTCCACTTT.

Only a few counts were recorded for this clonotype. A single base separates this from a much larger clone, so it may be a read error. V and J are TRBV5-1 and TRBJ1-2; D is ambiguous. Per germline, CDR1 SGHRS and CDR2 YFSETQ. The CDR3 sequence is 12 residues long. Written as DNA, the CDR3 is TGCGCCAGCAGCTTTTCCAGCTATAGCTACACCTTC. Amino acids: CASSFSSYSYTF.

This clonotype showed up many times. The chain combines TRBV19 with TRBJ1-2; TRBD1 aligns across 11 bases. The V gene end was trimmed by 3 bases and the J gene end by 4 bases; junction bases not matched to a gene: 4. The germline CDR1 and CDR2 sequences are LNHDA and SQIVND (reference sequence). The CDR3 runs to 15 residues. The CDR3, as DNA: TGTGCCAGTAGTATGGGGGACAGGGGGAGCTATGGCTACACCTTC. This gives the protein CASSMGDRGSYGYTF.

This sequence joins TRBV25-1 and TRBJ2-3, with 7 bases lining up with TRBD1. The CDR3 runs to 13 residues. The V and J ends lost 7 bases and 3 bases, in that order; junction bases with no gene match: 4. The germline gives CDR1 MGHDK, CDR2 SYGVNS. CDR3 residues: CASTQGSTDTQYF. The CDR3 bases are TGTGCCAGCACACAGGGGTCGACAGATACGCAGTATTTT.